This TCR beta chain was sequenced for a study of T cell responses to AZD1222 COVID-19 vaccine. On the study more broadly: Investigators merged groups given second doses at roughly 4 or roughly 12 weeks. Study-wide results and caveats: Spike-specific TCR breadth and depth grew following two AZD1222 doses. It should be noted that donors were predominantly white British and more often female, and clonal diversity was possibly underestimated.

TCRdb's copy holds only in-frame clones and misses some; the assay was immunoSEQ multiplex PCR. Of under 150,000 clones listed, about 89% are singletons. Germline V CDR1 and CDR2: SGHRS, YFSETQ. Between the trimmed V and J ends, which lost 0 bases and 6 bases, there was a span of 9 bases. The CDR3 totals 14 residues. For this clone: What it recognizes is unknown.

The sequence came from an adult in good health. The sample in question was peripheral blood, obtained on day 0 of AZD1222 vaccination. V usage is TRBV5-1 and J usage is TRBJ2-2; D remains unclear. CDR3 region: CASSLEVVSGELFF. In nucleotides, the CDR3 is TGCGCCAGCAGCTTGGAAGTGGTATCCGGGGAGCTGTTTTTT. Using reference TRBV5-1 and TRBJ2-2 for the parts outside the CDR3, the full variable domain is KAGVTQTPRYLIKTRGQQVTLSCSPISGHRSVSWYQQTPGQGLQFLFEYFSETQRNKGNFPGRFSGRQFSNSRSEMNVSTLELGDSALYLCASSLEVVSGELFFGEGSRLTVL.